The 22 T cell receptor beta chains presented below share a single source sample, sequenced in a study of cytomegalovirus exposure and HLA in healthy donors. Primers: 60 Vbeta forward and 13 Jbeta reverse. Sequencing used immunoSEQ multiplex PCR; TCRdb keeps in-frame clones, though not all of them. The repertoire holds around 130,000 clones, with approximately 80% as singletons. The sample consisted of PBMCs. The source is a woman in her late teens or twenties in good health and CMV-seronegative.

The chain couples TRBV6-5 to TRBJ2-1, with TRBD2 matching 7 bases. The CDR3 is 14 residues long. Germline assignment: CDR1 MNHEY and CDR2 SVGAGI. J was trimmed by 3 bases and V by 4 bases; bases with no gene match: 3. The CDR3 nucleotides read TGTGCCAGCAGTTTTTTAGCGGGCTACAATGAGCAGTTCTTC. This gives the protein CASSFLAGYNEQFF.

The chain employs TRBV7-9 and TRBJ1-2; D might be TRBD1 (5 bases). This CDR3 spans 13 amino acids. Trimming pared 6 bases from V and 3 bases from J, leaving 11 bases between. CDR1 is SEHNR and CDR2 is FQNEAQ in the germline V gene (reference sequence). As DNA, the CDR3 is TGTGCCAGCAGTGAAGGGGTGGACTATGGCTACACCTTC. Its protein product is CASSEGVDYGYTF.

The chain joins TRBV7-9 to TRBJ1-5; 7 positions agree with TRBD1. CDR3 length: 16 amino acids. Germline V CDR1 and CDR2: SEHNR, FQNEAQ (reference sequence). J gave up 3 bases and V 1 base, and 6 bases lay outside the gene matches. CDR3 sequence (DNA): TGTGCCAGCAGCTTAGGAGGGGGCGGCCCCAATCAGCCCCAGCATTTT. Amino acid sequence: CASSLGGGGPNQPQHF.

The chain is built from TRBV6-1 and TRBJ2-1; D might be TRBD2 (5 bases). This CDR3 comprises 13 residues. The germline V gene encodes CDR1 MNHNS and CDR2 SASEGT. V was shortened by 6 bases and J by 3 bases, with 9 bases between the two germline ends. In DNA form, the CDR3 reads TGTGCCAGCAGAGCCGGGGTCTACAATGAGCAGTTCTTC. Encoded protein: CASRAGVYNEQFF.

This clone occurred once. The chain employs TRBV4-1 and TRBJ2-1, with 8 bases matching TRBD2. J was trimmed by 3 bases and V by 1 base; bases with no gene match: 5. The CDR3 contains 16 residues. CDR1 is MGHRA, CDR2 YSYEKL, per germline. The CDR3 protein is CASSQGIAGLYNEQFF. The DNA of the CDR3 is TGCGCCAGCAGCCAAGGGATAGCGGGGCTCTACAATGAGCAGTTCTTC.

The V and J genes are TRBV7-9 and TRBJ2-5; D uncertain. V was cut by 1 base and J by 0 bases, with 9 bases left in between. CDR1 is SEHNR, CDR2 FQNEAQ, per germline (reference sequence). This CDR3 spans 15 amino acids. The CDR3: CASSLGGLYQETQYF. In DNA, the CDR3 is TGTGCCAGCAGCTTAGGTGGCTTGTACCAAGAGACCCAGTACTTC.

The chain is built from TRBV5-1 and TRBJ2-2, with 7 bases matching TRBD2. The CDR3 extends over 16 amino acids. Germline trimming cut 1 base from V and 0 bases from J; bases unmatched to any gene: 3. Germline V lookup: CDR1 SGHRS, CDR2 YFSETQ. This chain's CDR3 is CASSLTAGANTGELFF. The CDR3 DNA reads TGCGCCAGCAGCTTGACGGCGGGGGCGAACACCGGGGAGCTGTTTTTT.

This chain uses TRBV30 with TRBJ1-4; 7 bases align to TRBD1. In germline, CDR1 is GTSNPN, CDR2 SVGIG (reference sequence). With V trimmed by 3 bases and J by 0 bases, 13 bases remained unmatched. The CDR3 consists of 18 residues. CDR3 DNA: TGTGCCTGGAGACCCGGACAGGTATTCGGGACAACTAATGAAAAACTGTTTTTT. Translated: CAWRPGQVFGTTNEKLFF.

As DNA, the CDR3 is TGTGCCAGCAGCTCCCTCGGGGGTACCCCTAACTATGGCTACACCTTC. Translated, it gives CASSSLGGTPNYGYTF. The chain couples TRBV7-2 to TRBJ1-2; a possible D gene is TRBD1 (5 bases). V lost 4 bases, J lost 0 bases, and 15 bases lay in between. This CDR3 has 16 residues. Germline CDR1 SGHTA, CDR2 FQGNSA.

The rearrangement uses TRBV28 and TRBJ2-3, with TRBD1 identical over 8 bases. There are 16 residues in the CDR3. With V trimmed by 6 bases and J by 1 base, 9 bases remained unmatched. Germline values: CDR1 MDHEN, CDR2 SYDVKM. The CDR3 reads CASRANGQGGTDTQYF. The DNA for the CDR3 is TGTGCCAGCAGGGCCAACGGACAGGGAGGCACAGATACGCAGTATTTT.

V is TRBV30 and J is TRBJ1-3; D uncertain. V was trimmed by 0 bases and J by 0 bases, leaving 12 bases between them. Germline assignment: CDR1 GTSNPN and CDR2 SVGIG (reference sequence). The CDR3 has 16 residues. CDR3 loop: CAWSVADSHSGNTIYF. The CDR3 DNA reads as TGTGCCTGGAGTGTGGCAGACTCCCACTCTGGAAACACCATATATTTT.

This clone has just one count. The chain joins TRBV7-8 to TRBJ2-7, with D perhaps matching TRBD2 (7 bases). This CDR3 comprises 15 residues. Between the trimmed V and J ends, which lost 2 bases and 4 bases, there was a span of 15 bases. The V gene's germline CDR1 is SGHVS and CDR2 FQNEAQ. CDR3 sequence reads: CASSLMGGPAYEQYF. The CDR3 DNA follows: TGTGCCAGCAGCTTAATGGGGGGGCCTGCGTACGAGCAGTACTTC.

The chain uses TRBV11-1 and TRBJ1-2; TRBD1 matches at 8 bases. Germline assignment: CDR1 SGHAT and CDR2 FQDESV (reference sequence). Trimming at V came to 6 bases and at J to 2 bases, leaving 8 bases not matched to a gene. The CDR3 runs 15 residues. In DNA form, the CDR3 reads TGTGCCAGCAGAAGCATGGACAGGGCCAACTATGGCTACACCTTC. Translation: CASRSMDRANYGYTF.

The rearrangement links TRBV6-6 to TRBJ1-2; 7 bases fit TRBD1. V dropped 6 bases and J dropped 7; count of bases not matched to a gene: 2. The CDR3 spans 11 residues. In germline, CDR1 is MNHNY, CDR2 SVGAGI (reference sequence). The CDR3 protein is CASSTGAGYTF. The DNA of the CDR3 is TGTGCCAGCAGCACAGGGGCTGGCTACACCTTC.

The chain employs TRBV7-3 and TRBJ1-6; D remains ambiguous. CDR1 and CDR2 (germline): SGHTA, FQGTGA. CDR3 length: 16 amino acids. V gave up 5 bases and J gave up 8 bases, with 19 bases separating them. Here the CDR3 reads CASSPAGRELDSPLHF. CDR3 bases: TGTGCCAGCAGCCCCGCCGGGAGGGAGTTGGATTCACCCCTCCACTTT.

The rearrangement joins TRBV25-1 to TRBJ2-7, with D perhaps TRBD2 (6 bases). CDR3 size: 15 residues. Germline values: CDR1 MGHDK, CDR2 SYGVNS. With 3 bases removed from V and 2 bases from J, the gap between germline ends came to 14 bases. This CDR3 is CASSDSGEATYEQYF. The CDR3, as DNA: TGTGCCAGCAGTGATTCCGGGGAGGCAACCTACGAGCAGTACTTC.

The genes are TRBV10-2 and TRBJ2-4; D possibly corresponds to TRBD2 (5 bases). Germline V gene data show CDR1 as WSHSY and CDR2 as SAAADI. The V gene lost 6 bases and the J gene lost 12 bases, with 12 bases spanning the gap. This CDR3 contains 11 residues. CDR3 DNA sequence: TGCGCCAGCAGGAGCGAGGGCAGTCAGTACTTC. It is translated as CASRSEGSQYF.

The V call is TRBV10-3, the J call TRBJ1-1; tentative D call: TRBD1 (6 bases). From germline, CDR1 is ENHRY and CDR2 SYGVKD. V was cut by 11 bases and J by 1 base, with 14 bases left in between. CDR3 length: 13 amino acids. This chain's CDR3 is CASHRAWNTEAFF. The CDR3 DNA reads as TGTGCCTCCCACAGGGCGTGGAACACTGAAGCTTTCTTT.

This clone appeared once. CDR3 loop: CASSFGQVRTEAFF. DNA for the CDR3: TGTGCCAGCAGTTTTGGACAGGTCAGGACTGAAGCTTTCTTT. This chain links TRBV14 with TRBJ1-1; TRBD1 agrees at 7 bases. The junction had 9 bases not matched to a gene; V was cut back by 6 bases and J by 5 bases. Germline V gene data show CDR1 as SGHDN and CDR2 as FVKESK. CDR3 size: 14 residues.

CDR3: CASSVTSGGGNEQFF. CDR3 sequence (DNA): TGTGCCAGCAGCGTGACTAGCGGGGGGGGGAATGAGCAGTTCTTC. The chain combines TRBV9 with TRBJ2-1, with TRBD2 matching 14 bases. Looked up from germline, CDR1 is SGDLS and CDR2 is YYNGEE. The J segment lost 7 bases and the V segment lost 2 bases, leaving 2 bases of the junction unmatched. This CDR3 is built from 15 residues.

V usage is TRBV5-1 and J usage is TRBJ1-4, with a weak D call TRBD1 (5 bases). The CDR3 sequence is 16 residues long. CDR1 SGHRS and CDR2 YFSETQ come from the germline V gene. V was clipped by 4 bases and J by 8 bases, with 21 bases between them. The CDR3 sequence: CASSPMLTGRKEKLFF. The CDR3 nucleotides read TGCGCCAGCAGCCCGATGCTCACAGGTCGAAAGGAAAAACTGTTTTTT.

This clone was detected only once. The rearrangement links TRBV7-7 to TRBJ2-1, with 13 positions matching TRBD2. The CDR3 covers 19 residues. From germline, CDR1 is SSHAT and CDR2 FNYEAQ (reference sequence). Unmatched junction bases numbered 12, after V lost 5 bases and J lost 2 bases. CDR3 in amino acids: CASSPRLAGGSGAYNEQFF. The CDR3 bases are TGTGCCAGCAGCCCCCGACTAGCGGGAGGCTCAGGGGCCTACAATGAGCAGTTCTTC. The full variable domain, with the rest looked up from reference TRBV7-7 and TRBJ2-1, is GAGVSQSPRYKVTKRGQDVTLRCDPISSHATLYWYQQALGQGPEFLTYFNYEAQPDKSGLPSDRFSAERPEGSISTLTIQRTEQRDSAMYRCASSPRLAGGSGAYNEQFFGPGTRLTVL.